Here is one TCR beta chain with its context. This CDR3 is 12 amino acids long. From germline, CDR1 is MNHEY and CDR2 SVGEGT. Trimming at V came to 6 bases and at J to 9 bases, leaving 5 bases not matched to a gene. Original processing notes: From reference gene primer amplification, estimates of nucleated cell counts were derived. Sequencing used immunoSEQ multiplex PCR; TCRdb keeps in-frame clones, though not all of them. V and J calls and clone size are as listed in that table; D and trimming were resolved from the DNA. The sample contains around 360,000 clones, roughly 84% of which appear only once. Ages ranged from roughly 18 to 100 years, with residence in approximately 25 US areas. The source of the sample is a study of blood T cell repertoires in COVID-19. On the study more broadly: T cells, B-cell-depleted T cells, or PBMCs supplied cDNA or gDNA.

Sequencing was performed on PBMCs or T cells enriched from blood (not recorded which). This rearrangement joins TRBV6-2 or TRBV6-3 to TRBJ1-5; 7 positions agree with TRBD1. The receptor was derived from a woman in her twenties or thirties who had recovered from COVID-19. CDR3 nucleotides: TGTGCCAGCAGCGACAGGGTAAGGCCCCAGCATTTT. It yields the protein CASSDRVRPQHF.